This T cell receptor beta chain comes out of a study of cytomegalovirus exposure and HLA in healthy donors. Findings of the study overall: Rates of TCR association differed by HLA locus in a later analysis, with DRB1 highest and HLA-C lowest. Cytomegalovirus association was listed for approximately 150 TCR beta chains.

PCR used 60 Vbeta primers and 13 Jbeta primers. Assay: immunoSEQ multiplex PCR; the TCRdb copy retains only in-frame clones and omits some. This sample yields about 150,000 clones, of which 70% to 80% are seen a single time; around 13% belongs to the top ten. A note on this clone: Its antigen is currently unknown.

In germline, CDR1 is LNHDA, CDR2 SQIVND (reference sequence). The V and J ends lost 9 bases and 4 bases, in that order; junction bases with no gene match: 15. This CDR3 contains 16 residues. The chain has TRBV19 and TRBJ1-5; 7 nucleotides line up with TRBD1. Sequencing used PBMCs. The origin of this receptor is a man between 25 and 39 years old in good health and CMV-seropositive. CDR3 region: CASKGARQEGNQPQHF. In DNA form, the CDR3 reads TGTGCCAGCAAGGGGGCGAGACAGGAGGGTAATCAGCCCCAGCATTTT.